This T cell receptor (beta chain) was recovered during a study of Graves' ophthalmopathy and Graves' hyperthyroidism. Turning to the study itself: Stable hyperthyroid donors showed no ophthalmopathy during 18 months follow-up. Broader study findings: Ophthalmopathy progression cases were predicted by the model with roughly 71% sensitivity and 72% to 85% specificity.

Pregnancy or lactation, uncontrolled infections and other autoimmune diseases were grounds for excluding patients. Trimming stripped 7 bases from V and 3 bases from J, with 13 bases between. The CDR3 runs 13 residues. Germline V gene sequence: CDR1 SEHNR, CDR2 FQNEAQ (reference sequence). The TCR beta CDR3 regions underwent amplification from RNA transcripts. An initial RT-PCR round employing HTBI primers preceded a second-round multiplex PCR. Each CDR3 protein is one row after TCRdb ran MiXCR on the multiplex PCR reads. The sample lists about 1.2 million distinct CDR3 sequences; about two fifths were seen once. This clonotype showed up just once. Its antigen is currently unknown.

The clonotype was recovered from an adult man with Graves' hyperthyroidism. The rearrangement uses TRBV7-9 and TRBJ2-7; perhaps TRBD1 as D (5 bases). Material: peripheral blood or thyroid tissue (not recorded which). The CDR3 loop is CASTRGPIYEQYF. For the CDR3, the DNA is TGTGCCAGCACAAGGGGTCCCATCTACGAGCAGTACTTC.